Below are 27 T cell receptor beta chains sequenced from a single sample in a study of Graves' ophthalmopathy and Graves' hyperthyroidism. Amplification from RNA transcripts yielded the TCR beta CDR3 regions. First-round RT-PCR relied on HTBI primers, and a second-round multiplex PCR came next. MiXCR, applied by TCRdb to the multiplex PCR reads, yields one record per CDR3 protein. Of 350,000 or so distinct CDR3 sequences in the sample, 15% to 20% were seen once. What was sequenced was peripheral blood. Every receptor here comes from an adult man with Graves' ophthalmopathy.

This clonotype was counted ten times or more. A clone one base away is much larger, so this may be a read error. This rearrangement joins TRBV20-1 to TRBJ1-1; D call uncertain. Germline CDR1 reads DFQATT; CDR2 reads SNEGSKA (reference sequence). The CDR3 contains 12 residues. V lost 5 bases to trimming and J lost 3 bases, with 10 bases between them. The CDR3 spells CSAGNQYTEAFF. CDR3 DNA sequence: TGCAGTGCTGGCAATCAATACACTGAAGCTTTCTTT.

This clonotype was recorded many times. The chain combines TRBV14 with TRBJ2-5; D unclear. In germline, CDR1 is SGHDN, CDR2 FVKESK. CDR3 length: 13 amino acids. V gave up 0 bases and J gave up 2 bases, with 4 bases separating them. CDR3 nucleotide sequence: TGTGCCAGCAGCCAAGAAACTCAAGAGACCCAGTACTTC. It is translated as CASSQETQETQYF.

This clonotype was counted at least ten times. The chain links TRBV7-2 to TRBJ1-5; D not resolved. The CDR3 runs to 15 residues. In germline, CDR1 is SGHTA, CDR2 FQGNSA. V lost 1 base to trimming and J lost 7 bases, with 14 bases between them. The CDR3 DNA follows: TGTGCCAGCAGCTTAGTTGTAGATAGTGCACAGCCCCAGCATTTT. Translated: CASSLVVDSAQPQHF.

This clonotype came up many times. V is TRBV10-2 and J is TRBJ2-7, with D maybe TRBD1 (5 bases). Trimming stripped 2 bases from V and 7 bases from J, with 15 bases between. CDR3 size: 14 residues. Germline V gene lookup returns CDR1 WSHSY and CDR2 SAAADI. The CDR3 is CASSEGTGMGEQYF. The CDR3 DNA is TGCGCCAGCAGTGAGGGCACAGGTATGGGGGAGCAGTACTTC.

This clonotype came up many times. The rearrangement joins TRBV6-5 to TRBJ2-5; 8 bases agree with TRBD2. Trimming at V came to 0 bases and at J to 5 bases, leaving 14 bases not matched to a gene. Germline loops: CDR1 MNHEY, CDR2 SVGAGI. The CDR3 length is 18 residues. DNA of the CDR3: TGTGCCAGCAGTTACTCGATGGGGCCGGCAGCGGGAGTTGAGACCCAGTACTTC. This codes for CASSYSMGPAAGVETQYF.

This clonotype was picked up many times. V usage is TRBV20-1 and J usage is TRBJ1-5; TRBD1 is a possible D gene (5 bases). Between the trimmed V and J ends, which lost 6 bases and 5 bases, there was a span of 20 bases. CDR1 and CDR2 from the germline V gene are DFQATT and SNEGSKA (reference sequence). This CDR3 has 15 residues. Here the CDR3 reads CSATRGQALDQPQHF. CDR3 DNA: TGCAGTGCAACCCGAGGACAAGCTCTAGATCAGCCCCAGCATTTT.

This clonotype was counted at least ten times. The J gene is TRBJ2-7, the V gene TRBV6-2 or TRBV6-3; D may match TRBD1 or TRBD2 (6 bases each). V shed 7 bases and J shed 4 bases, with 20 bases lying between them. The length of the CDR3 is 15 residues. Germline-derived CDR1 and CDR2 are MNHEY and SVGEGT. The CDR3, as DNA: TGTGCCAGCACCAAGACCGCCGGGGGCGGGTACGAGCAGTACTTC. Translating gives CASTKTAGGGYEQYF.

This clonotype has a count of ten or more. The chain joins TRBV7-9 to TRBJ1-1; no reliable D call. Trimming shortened V by 5 bases and J by 2 bases, and 6 bases separated the two germline ends. Germline-derived CDR1 and CDR2 are SEHNR and FQNEAQ (reference sequence). The CDR3 extends over 12 amino acids. CDR3 residues: CASSPYNTEAFF. CDR3 nucleotide sequence: TGTGCCAGCAGCCCGTACAACACTGAAGCTTTCTTT.

This clonotype came up many times. V usage is TRBV7-6 and J usage is TRBJ1-6; possibly TRBD1 for D (5 bases). V was trimmed by 1 base and J by 3 bases, leaving 19 bases between them. This CDR3 contains 19 residues. Germline lookup yields CDR1 SGHVS and CDR2 FNYEAQ. The DNA for the CDR3 is TGTGCCAGCAGCTTAGGCTCCAGGAGGGGCCCCAACTATAATTCACCCCTCCACTTT. Encoded protein: CASSLGSRRGPNYNSPLHF.

This clonotype has a count of ten or more. This chain connects TRBV5-6 to TRBJ1-3; D unclear. This CDR3 has 16 amino acids. From germline, CDR1 is SGHDT and CDR2 YYEEEE. Trimming left V 2 bases short and J 0 bases short, with 12 bases between. The CDR3 protein is CASSLFIQFSGNTIYF. The CDR3 DNA reads TGTGCCAGCAGCTTATTCATTCAATTCTCTGGAAACACCATATATTTT.

This clonotype has ten or more counts. The J gene is TRBJ1-6, the V gene TRBV19; TRBD1 might be the D (5 bases). V gave up 2 bases and J gave up 2 bases, with 13 bases separating them. The germline V gene has CDR1 LNHDA and CDR2 SQIVND (reference sequence). This CDR3 comprises 17 residues. Here the CDR3 DNA reads TGTGCCAGTAGTATAAGGAGCGGGGCAGCCTATAATTCACCCCTCCACTTT. Translated, it gives CASSIRSGAAYNSPLHF.

This clonotype was seen at least ten times. V usage is TRBV18 and J usage is TRBJ2-5, with unresolved D. Per germline, CDR1 KGHSH and CDR2 LQKENI. The CDR3 is 14 amino acids. Trimming removed 5 bases from V and 2 bases from J, with 12 bases in between. This chain's CDR3 is CASSTMIAQETQYF. CDR3 nucleotides: TGTGCCAGCTCAACCATGATAGCACAAGAGACCCAGTACTTC.

This clonotype appeared many times. This sequence joins TRBV29-1 and TRBJ1-2, with D perhaps TRBD1 (5 bases). This CDR3 is 14 amino acids long. Germline V CDR1 and CDR2: SQVTM, ANQGSEA. The V end lost 2 bases, the J end lost 7 bases, and 17 bases lay between the germline ends. The CDR3 here is CSVEFFGGRGGYTF. CDR3 coding DNA: TGCAGCGTTGAATTTTTTGGGGGTCGAGGTGGCTACACCTTC.

This chain uses TRBV2 with TRBJ1-1; D is unresolved. The CDR3 spans 13 residues. Germline CDR1 SNHLY, CDR2 FYNNEI. V was clipped by 4 bases and J by 3 bases, with 9 bases between them. The CDR3 is CASSGYSDTEAFF. CDR3 DNA: TGTGCCAGCAGTGGATACAGCGACACTGAAGCTTTCTTT. The entire variable domain, with the rest obtained from reference TRBV2 and TRBJ1-1, is as follows: EPEVTQTPSHQVTQMGQEVILRCVPISNHLYFYWYRQILGQKVEFLVSFYNNEISEKSEIFDDQFSVERPDGSNFTLKIRSTKLEDSAMYFCASSGYSDTEAFFGQGTRLTVV.

As to this clonotype: A junction end diverges from the germline sequence, so it may reflect a read error. The CDR3 DNA reads as TGTGCCAGCAGTTACTTGGACAGGGTCGATGGCTACAACTTC. The encoded protein is CASSYLDRVDGYNF. The chain uses TRBV6-2 or TRBV6-3 and TRBJ1-2; TRBD1 matches 8 bases. The CDR3 is made up of 14 amino acids. Germline V gene sequence: CDR1 MNHEY, CDR2 SVGEGT.

There are a few counts of this clonotype. This chain connects TRBV30 to TRBJ1-6; 7 positions agree with TRBD1. V was pared by 3 bases and J by 6 bases, with 8 bases of the junction left unmatched. This CDR3 comprises 15 residues. Per germline, CDR1 GTSNPN and CDR2 SVGIG (reference sequence). This CDR3 is CAWSYGQAGNSPLHF. DNA of the CDR3: TGTGCCTGGAGCTATGGACAGGCGGGTAATTCACCCCTCCACTTT.

This clonotype was picked up many times. The chain carries TRBV25-1 and TRBJ2-3; 8 nucleotides agree with TRBD1. Germline V lookup: CDR1 MGHDK, CDR2 SYGVNS. After removal of 5 bases from V and 3 bases from J, the junction contained 7 bases not matched to a gene. CDR3 length: 15 residues. CDR3: CASSRGTGITDTQYF. DNA for the CDR3: TGTGCCAGCAGTCGCGGGACAGGTATTACAGATACGCAGTATTTT.

J is TRBJ1-5 and V is TRBV6-1; 10 nucleotides agree with TRBD1. Germline CDR1 is MNHNS and CDR2 is SASEGT. The CDR3 totals 14 residues. The junction had 8 bases not matched to a gene; V was cut back by 8 bases and J by 7 bases. The DNA for the CDR3 is TGTGCCAGCGAAGACAGGGGGCATGGCCAGCCCCAGCATTTT. Translation gives CASEDRGHGQPQHF.

This clonotype was recorded many times. V and J are TRBV20-1 and TRBJ1-6, with 9 positions matching TRBD1. J lost 13 bases, V lost 0 bases, and 10 bases had no gene match. Germline V gene sequence: CDR1 DFQATT, CDR2 SNEGSKA (reference sequence). The CDR3 runs 15 residues. Here the CDR3 reads CSARDGDRVPSPLHF. CDR3 DNA: TGCAGTGCTAGAGATGGGGACAGGGTCCCATCGCCCCTCCACTTT.

Ten or more counts support this clonotype. This chain joins TRBV6-1 and TRBJ1-1; 7 nucleotides match TRBD1. Germline values: CDR1 MNHNS, CDR2 SASEGT. After removal of 8 bases from V and 2 bases from J, the junction contained 11 bases not matched to a gene. The CDR3 covers 15 residues. The CDR3 here is CASSDREGFNTEAFF. DNA of the CDR3: TGTGCCAGCTCAGACAGGGAAGGCTTTAACACTGAAGCTTTCTTT.

This chain links TRBV28 with TRBJ2-7; no clear D gene. Germline lookup yields CDR1 MDHEN and CDR2 SYDVKM. Trimming removed 2 bases at V and 4 bases at J, with 15 bases between. CDR3 size: 15 residues. The CDR3 reads CASSLMDEVQYEQYF. The CDR3 bases are TGTGCCAGCAGTTTAATGGATGAAGTACAATACGAGCAGTACTTC.

At least ten counts were recorded for this clonotype. The chain couples TRBV27 to TRBJ1-1; D unresolved. The CDR3 contains 16 residues. The ends were cut back, 3 bases at V and 1 base at J, with 15 bases in the middle. CDR1 is MNHEY and CDR2 is SMNVEV in the germline V gene (reference sequence). CDR3 region: CASSFGGGVANTEAFF. CDR3 in DNA: TGTGCCAGCAGTTTCGGAGGTGGGGTAGCGAACACTGAAGCTTTCTTT.

This clonotype came up many times. The CDR3 sequence is CASSQAETQYF. The CDR3 nucleotides are TGTGCCAGCAGCCAAGCAGAGACCCAGTACTTC. The chain joins TRBV3-1 to TRBJ2-5, with D hard to call. The CDR3 totals 11 residues. The germline gives CDR1 LGHDT, CDR2 YNNKEL (reference sequence). Trimming pared 1 base from V and 4 bases from J, leaving 1 base between.

Only a few counts were recorded for this clonotype. The chain recombines TRBV30 with TRBJ2-6; the D is unclear. Per germline, CDR1 GTSNPN and CDR2 SVGIG (reference sequence). This CDR3 contains 15 residues. V gave up 5 bases and J gave up 1 base, with 12 bases separating them. CDR3 sequence reads: CAWVIRHSGANVLTF. CDR3 in DNA: TGTGCCTGGGTTATTAGGCATTCTGGGGCCAACGTCCTGACTTTC.

This clonotype was observed at least ten times. The V and J genes are TRBV19 and TRBJ1-2; D call uncertain. Trimming stripped 7 bases from V and 8 bases from J, with 17 bases between. In germline, CDR1 is LNHDA, CDR2 SQIVND (reference sequence). The CDR3 contains 13 residues. The CDR3: CASTALGSGGYTF. The CDR3 DNA reads TGTGCCAGTACCGCCCTAGGGTCTGGCGGCTACACCTTC.

This clonotype showed up many times. The chain joins TRBV14 to TRBJ2-7; D possibly uses TRBD1 or TRBD2 (5 bases each). The CDR3 totals 15 residues. The V end was cut by 4 bases, the J end by 2 bases, with 15 bases between. Germline CDR1 reads SGHDN; CDR2 reads FVKESK. The CDR3 sequence: CASSLKGTVTYEQYF. DNA of the CDR3: TGTGCCAGCAGCCTAAAGGGGACCGTGACCTACGAGCAGTACTTC.

This clonotype has ten or more counts. The chain links TRBV6-2 or TRBV6-3 to TRBJ1-5, with D possibly matching TRBD1 (6 bases). Germline loops: CDR1 MNHEY, CDR2 SVGEGT. The V end lost 7 bases, the J end lost 4 bases, and 14 bases lay between the germline ends. The CDR3 is 14 residues long. CDR3 sequence: CASTPTGTNQPQHF. The CDR3 DNA sequence: TGTGCCAGCACTCCTACAGGGACTAATCAGCCCCAGCATTTT.